One T cell receptor beta chain is described in this entry. This clone was seen just once. No antigen is known for it. Within one base of it there is no much larger clone, and no base qualities were kept. This sample was taken from a study of T cell responses to AZD1222 COVID-19 vaccine (dated by TCRdb to the early 2020s). Broadly, across the study: AZD1222 recipients given second doses at about 4 weeks or at about 12 weeks were pooled, since spike-specific TCR depth and breadth were not found to differ between the two schedules. A total of 230 or so trial participants underwent TCR sequencing, of whom 207 received two doses of AZD1222 and some 26 received two doses of the MenACWY control vaccine. Trial participants were enrolled into age subgroups of 18-55, 56-69 and 70-plus years, which contained about 150, 27 and 61 TCR-sequenced participants, respectively.

There are 14 amino acids in the CDR3, from cysteine to phenylalanine inclusive. Only the CDR3 DNA stays, 42 bases, in frame from base 1. V is pared back by 6 bases and J by 2 bases, with 13 bases lying between the germline termini. Via the germline V gene, CDR1 is MNHEY and CDR2 SVGAGI. The CDR3 regions of human TCRbeta chains were subjected to immunosequencing. The published analysis was carried out like this. TCRs in the repertoires were compared against a reference library of SARS-CoV-2-specific TCRs that had been generated with the MIRA antigen-specificity platform. Breadth was defined as the fraction of unique TCRs that were SARS-CoV-2-associated, and depth was defined as the fraction of total T cells that were SARS-CoV-2-associated. Using the MIRA data, each spike-specific TCR was assigned both to the spike region to which the TCR was reactive and to a CD4 or CD8 class. Log10-transformed breadth and depth values were compared by one-way ANOVA with Sidak's multiple comparisons tests. TCRdb provides this immuneACCESS table in a form limited to in-frame rearrangements. Some clones are lacking; in checked studies, under half of them reflect an unresolved V gene, and why the rest are absent is not known. That table is the source of V, J and clone size, and D and trimming were worked out from the DNA. Within this sample are approximately 100,000 clones, with roughly 90% of them counted one time only. Approximately 19% of the sample lies in the top ten.

Taken with the paper, the label for time point translates to: baseline before first vaccination. Samples from vaccinated people were obtained from the UK trials COV001 and COV002, which included a single-blind randomized controlled phase 2/3 trial of AZD1222 (ChAdOx1 nCoV-19) in healthy adults. Trial participant PBMC samples were collected at day 0 and day 28 after the second dose for TCRbeta chain sequencing. What the work shows at the level of the full study, not this receptor alone: After two AZD1222 doses, both the breadth and the depth of spike-specific TCRs were significantly higher than at day 0 and than in MenACWY recipients. Reportedly, close to half of the unique spike-specific TCRs recognized epitopes lying outside the regions that are mutated in the B.1.351 and B.1.1.7 variants. The whole spike protein was spanned by vaccine-associated CD4 TCRs, and dominant responses were seen in regions 160-218 and 743-854. Only 5 to 7 AZD1222 recipients were SARS-CoV-2 seropositive at baseline, limiting conclusions about previously exposed vaccinees. Participants were mostly white British and included more females than males, and it was suggested by the authors that clonal diversity may have been underestimated. Because no day 14 peak-response samples were available, the repertoires could be characterized only after the peak T cell response. In the small 56-69-year group, the increase in depth fell short of significance, most likely because of low power.

The material was peripheral blood, obtained on day 0 of AZD1222 vaccination. The chain is assembled from TRBV6-5 and TRBJ1-1; the D region possibly corresponds to TRBD1 (6 bases align). This clonotype was sampled from an adult in good health. The DNA sequence is as follows: TGTGCCAGCAGCCAAAGGACAGAAAACACTGAAGCTTTCTTT. It encodes CASSQRTENTEAFF.